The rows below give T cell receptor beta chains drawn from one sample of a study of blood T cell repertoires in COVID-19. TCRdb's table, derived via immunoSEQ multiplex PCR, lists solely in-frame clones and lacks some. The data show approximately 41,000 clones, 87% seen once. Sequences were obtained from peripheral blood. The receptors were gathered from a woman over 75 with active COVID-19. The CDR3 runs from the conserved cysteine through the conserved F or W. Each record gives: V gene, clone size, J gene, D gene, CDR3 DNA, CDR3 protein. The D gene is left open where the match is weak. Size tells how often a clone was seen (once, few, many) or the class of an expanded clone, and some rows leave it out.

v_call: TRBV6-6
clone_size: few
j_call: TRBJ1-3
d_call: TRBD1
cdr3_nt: TGTGCCAGCAGTCACCAGGGGGAATCTGGAAACACCATATATTTT
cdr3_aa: CASSHQGESGNTIYF

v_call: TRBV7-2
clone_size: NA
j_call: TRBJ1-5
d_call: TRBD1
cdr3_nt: TGTGCCAGCAGCTTAAGGACAGGGACGAATCAGCCCCAGCATTTT
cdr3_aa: CASSLRTGTNQPQHF

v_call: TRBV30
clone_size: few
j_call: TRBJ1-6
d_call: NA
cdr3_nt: TGTGCCTGGGTGGCCCGGACAGCGAATAATTCACCCCTCCACTTT
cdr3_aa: CAWVARTANNSPLHF

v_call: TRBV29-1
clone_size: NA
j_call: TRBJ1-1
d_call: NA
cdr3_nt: TGCAGCGTTGAGAGGCCGCCGAACACTGAAGCTTTCTTT
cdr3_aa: CSVERPPNTEAFF

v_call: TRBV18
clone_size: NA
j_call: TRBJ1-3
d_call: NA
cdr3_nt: TGTGCCAGCTCTCTCGGGGGGGCGAGCTCTGGAAACACCATATATTTT
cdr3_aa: CASSLGGASSGNTIYF

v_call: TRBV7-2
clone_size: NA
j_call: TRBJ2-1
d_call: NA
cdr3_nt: TGTGCCAGCAGCTTAGGAGATGAGCAGTTCTTC
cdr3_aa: CASSLGDEQFF

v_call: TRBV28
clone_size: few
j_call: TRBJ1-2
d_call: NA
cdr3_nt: TGTGCCAGCAGTTCCCCCCACGGGGGGGCAGATTATGGCTACACCTTC
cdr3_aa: CASSSPHGGADYGYTF

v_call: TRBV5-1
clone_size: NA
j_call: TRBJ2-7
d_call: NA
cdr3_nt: TGCGCCAGCAGCTTTTCAGGGTTAGACGAGCAGTACTTC
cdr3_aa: CASSFSGLDEQYF

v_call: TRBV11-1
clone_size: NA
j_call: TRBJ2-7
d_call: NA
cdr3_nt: TGTGCCAGCAGCTTTGTGGGCGGGAACTACGAGCAGTACTTC
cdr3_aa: CASSFVGGNYEQYF

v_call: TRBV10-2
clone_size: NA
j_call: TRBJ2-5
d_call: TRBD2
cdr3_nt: TGCGCCAGCAATCGTGGGACTAGCGGACCGGGAGAGACCCAGTACTTC
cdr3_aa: CASNRGTSGPGETQYF

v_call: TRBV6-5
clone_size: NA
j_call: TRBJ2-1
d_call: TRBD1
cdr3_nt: TGTGCCAGCAGTTACAGGGGGCCCATCAAATACAATGAGCAGTTCTTC
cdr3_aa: CASSYRGPIKYNEQFF

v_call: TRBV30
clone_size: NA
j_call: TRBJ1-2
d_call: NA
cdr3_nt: TGTGCCTGGAGTCCTGGCCGAGGAGGCTACACCTTC
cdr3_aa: CAWSPGRGGYTF

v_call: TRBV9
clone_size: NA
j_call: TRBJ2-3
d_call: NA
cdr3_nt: TGTGCCAGCAGCGCGATCGGAGATACGCAGTATTTT
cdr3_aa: CASSAIGDTQYF

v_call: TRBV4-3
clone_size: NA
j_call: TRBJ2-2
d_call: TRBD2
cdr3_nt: TGCGCCAGCAGCCAGCAGGGAGGGGTCACCGGGGAGCTGTTTTTT
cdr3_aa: CASSQQGGVTGELFF

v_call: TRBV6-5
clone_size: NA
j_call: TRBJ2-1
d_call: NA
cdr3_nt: TGTGCCAGCAGACCGCGGACACTCACCTACAATGAGCAGTTCTTC
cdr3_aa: CASRPRTLTYNEQFF

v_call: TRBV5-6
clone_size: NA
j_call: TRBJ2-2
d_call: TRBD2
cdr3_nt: TGTGCCAGCACCAGGGGCGGGGGGCCCACCGGGGAGCTGTTTTTT
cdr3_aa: CASTRGGGPTGELFF

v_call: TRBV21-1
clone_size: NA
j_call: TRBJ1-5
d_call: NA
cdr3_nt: TGTGCCGGTAGCACCCTATTCGGGGGGAGCAATCAGCCCCAGCATTTT
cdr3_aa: CAGSTLFGGSNQPQHF

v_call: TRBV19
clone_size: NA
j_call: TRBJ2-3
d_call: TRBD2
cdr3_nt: TGTGCCAGTAGTGGTGGACTAGCGGGGGTTCCTAGCACAGATACGCAGTATTTT
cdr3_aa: CASSGGLAGVPSTDTQYF

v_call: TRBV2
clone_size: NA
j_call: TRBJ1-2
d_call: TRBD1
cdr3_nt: TGTGCCAGCCAACGGGACAGGGGGCGTAATGCATATGGCTACACCTTC
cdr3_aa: CASQRDRGRNAYGYTF

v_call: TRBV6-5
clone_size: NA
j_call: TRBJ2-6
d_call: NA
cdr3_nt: TGTGCCAGCTCGCGCTCTGGGGCCAACGTCCTGACTTTC
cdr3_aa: CASSRSGANVLTF

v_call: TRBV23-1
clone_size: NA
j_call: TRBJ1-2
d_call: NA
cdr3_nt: TGCGCCAGCCGTACAGTTGACTATGGCTACACCTTC
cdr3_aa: CASRTVDYGYTF

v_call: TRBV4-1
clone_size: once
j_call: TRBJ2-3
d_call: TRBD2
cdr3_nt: TGCGCCAGCAGCCAAGAGGGAACTAGCGGGGGCTACACAGATACGCAGTATTTT
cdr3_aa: CASSQEGTSGGYTDTQYF

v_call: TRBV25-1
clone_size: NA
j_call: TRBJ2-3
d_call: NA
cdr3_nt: TGTGCCAGCAGTGAATATCGTGGGGCCAGCACAGATACGCAGTATTTT
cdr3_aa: CASSEYRGASTDTQYF

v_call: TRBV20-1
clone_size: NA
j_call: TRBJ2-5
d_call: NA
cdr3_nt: TGCAGTGCTAGTCTAGGGCGGGTTACGGCCGAGACCCAGTACTTC
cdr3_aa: CSASLGRVTAETQYF

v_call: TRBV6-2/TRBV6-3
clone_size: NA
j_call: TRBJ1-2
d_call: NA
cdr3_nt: TGTGCCAGCAGTTACAGAGCTAACTATGGCTACACCTTC
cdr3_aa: CASSYRANYGYTF

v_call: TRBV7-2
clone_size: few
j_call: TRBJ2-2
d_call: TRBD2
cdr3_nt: TGTGCCAGCAGCTTAGGGCCCGGGACTAGCGGGGGGGCCGGGGAGCTGTTTTTT
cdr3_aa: CASSLGPGTSGGAGELFF

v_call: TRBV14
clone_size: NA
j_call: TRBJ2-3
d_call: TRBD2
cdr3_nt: TGTGCCAGCAGCCAGAGAGCGGGGGGCCGAGATACGCAGTATTTT
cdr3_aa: CASSQRAGGRDTQYF

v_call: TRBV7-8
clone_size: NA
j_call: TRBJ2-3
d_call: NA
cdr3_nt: TGTGCCAGCAGTGCTACAGGGACAGATACGCAGTATTTT
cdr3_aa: CASSATGTDTQYF

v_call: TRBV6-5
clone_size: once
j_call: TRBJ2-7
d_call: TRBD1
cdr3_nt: TGTGCCAGCAGTCGACAAAACAGGGGTGGGGGAAAGTACTTC
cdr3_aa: CASSRQNRGGGKYF

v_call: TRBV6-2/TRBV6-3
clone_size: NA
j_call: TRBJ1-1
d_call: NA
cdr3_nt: TGTGCCAGCAGTTACTCTGGCCAGGGGAACACTGAAGCTTTCTTT
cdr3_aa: CASSYSGQGNTEAFF

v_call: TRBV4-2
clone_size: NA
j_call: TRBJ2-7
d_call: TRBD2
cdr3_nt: TGTGCCAGCAGCCAAGGGGACTATGGGGGCGAGCAGTACTTC
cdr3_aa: CASSQGDYGGEQYF

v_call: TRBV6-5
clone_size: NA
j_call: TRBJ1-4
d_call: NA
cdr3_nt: TGTGCCAGCAGTTACAACAGGGATGAAAAACTGTTTTTT
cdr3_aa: CASSYNRDEKLFF

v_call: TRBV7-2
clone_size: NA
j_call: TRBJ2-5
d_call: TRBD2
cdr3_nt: TGTGCCAGCAGCCCCCGACTAGCCGGGGAGACCCAGTACTTC
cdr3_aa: CASSPRLAGETQYF

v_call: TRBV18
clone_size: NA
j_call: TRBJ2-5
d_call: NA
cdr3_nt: TGTGCCAGCTCACCACCTTCAACGGGTCAGGAGACCCAGTACTTC
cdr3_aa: CASSPPSTGQETQYF

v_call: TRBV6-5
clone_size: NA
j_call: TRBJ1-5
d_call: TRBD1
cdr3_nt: TGTGCCAGCTCGGGACAGGGCGGCAATCAGCCCCAGCATTTT
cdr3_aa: CASSGQGGNQPQHF

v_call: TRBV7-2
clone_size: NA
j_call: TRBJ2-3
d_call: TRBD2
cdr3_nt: TGTGCCAGCAGCCCGGGACTAGCGGGGGGGGATACGCAGTATTTT
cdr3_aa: CASSPGLAGGDTQYF

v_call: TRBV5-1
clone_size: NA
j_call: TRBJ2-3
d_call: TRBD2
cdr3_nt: TGCGCCAGCAGCTTGGCACTAGCGGGGGGGAGCAGTACGCAGTATTTT
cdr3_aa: CASSLALAGGSSTQYF

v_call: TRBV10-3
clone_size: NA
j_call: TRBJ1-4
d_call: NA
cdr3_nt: TGTGCCATCAGTGAGTCGTCTGGAGGGTTTAATGAAAAACTGTTTTTT
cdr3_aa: CAISESSGGFNEKLFF

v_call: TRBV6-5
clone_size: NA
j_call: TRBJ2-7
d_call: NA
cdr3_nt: TGTGCCAGCAGTTACTCGGGGTCCAGGGGCTCCTACGAGCAGTACTTC
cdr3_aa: CASSYSGSRGSYEQYF

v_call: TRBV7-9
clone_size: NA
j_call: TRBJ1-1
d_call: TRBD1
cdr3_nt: TGTGCCAGCAGCCCGGACAGGGTAAGCACTGAAGCTTTCTTT
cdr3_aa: CASSPDRVSTEAFF

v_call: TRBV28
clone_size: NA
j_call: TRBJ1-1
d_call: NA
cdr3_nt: TGTGCCAGCAGTCCACTCCAGGTCCCGAACACTGAAGCTTTCTTT
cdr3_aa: CASSPLQVPNTEAFF

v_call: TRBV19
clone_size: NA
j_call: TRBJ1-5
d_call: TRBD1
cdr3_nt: TGTGCCAGTAGTATGGACAGGAAGAATCAGCCCCAGCATTTT
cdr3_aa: CASSMDRKNQPQHF

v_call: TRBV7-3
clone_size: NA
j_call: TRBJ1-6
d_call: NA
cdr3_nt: TGTGCCAGCAGCTTATCAGGGGATGGTGCACCCCTCCACTTT
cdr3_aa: CASSLSGDGAPLHF

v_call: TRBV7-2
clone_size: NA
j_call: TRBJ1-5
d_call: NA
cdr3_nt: TGTGCCAGCAGCCGACGGGAGAATCAGCCCCAGCATTTT
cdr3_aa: CASSRRENQPQHF

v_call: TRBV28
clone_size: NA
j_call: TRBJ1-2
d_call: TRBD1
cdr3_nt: TGTGCCAGCAAGGGGACAGGGGGCAGAGGCTACACCTTC
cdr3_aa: CASKGTGGRGYTF

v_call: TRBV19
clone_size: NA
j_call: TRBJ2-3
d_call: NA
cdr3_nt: TGTGCCACCCGACAGGAGGGCACAGATACGCAGTATTTT
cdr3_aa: CATRQEGTDTQYF